This is a list of T cell receptor beta chains from one sample in a study of vaccination and CD4 T cells after COVID-19. For these receptors, no antigen is known. Each CDR3 protein gets one entry after TCRdb re-called the PCR reads with MiXCR. Among 7,000 to 9,000 distinct CDR3 sequences, around 66% were seen once, and the ten largest hold around 30%. The sequenced material came from CD4+ T cells from blood, cultured in vitro. The receptors here all came from a human donor who had recovered from COVID-19. The CDR3 runs from the conserved cysteine through the conserved F or W. The D gene is left open where the match is weak. Rows may omit the clone size; those that give it use once, few, many or a size class.

j_call d_call clone_size v_call cdr3_nt cdr3_aa
TRBJ1-2 TRBD1 NA TRBV7-2 TGTGCCAGCAGCTTAGCAGGGACAGGGTACTATGGCTACACCTTC CASSLAGTGYYGYTF
TRBJ2-2 TRBD1 once TRBV30 TGTGCCTGGACCCGAGTACAGGGGTACACCGGGGAGCTGTTTTTT CAWTRVQGYTGELFF
TRBJ1-6 NA NA TRBV11-2 TGTGCCAGCAGCTCGTACCGGGGATCAAGCTCACCCCTCCACTTT CASSSYRGSSSPLHF
TRBJ2-7 NA once TRBV20-1 TGCAGTGCTAGAGTGGAATGGGCCTACGAGCAGTACTTC CSARVEWAYEQYF
TRBJ1-1 NA NA TRBV25-1 TGTGCCAGCAGTGAATACGGGGAAGCTTTCTTT CASSEYGEAFF
TRBJ1-3 NA NA TRBV5-1 TGCGCCAGCAGTTCGGACGGAAGCTCTGGAAACACCATATATTTT CASSSDGSSGNTIYF
TRBJ1-1 NA NA TRBV7-9 TGTGCCAGCACCAACCCCCCGGAGAACACTGAAGCTTTCTTT CASTNPPENTEAFF
TRBJ2-2 TRBD1 few TRBV15 TGTGCCACCAGCAGGCAGGGGGCGGGAGGGGAGCTGTTTTTT CATSRQGAGGELFF
TRBJ1-5 NA NA TRBV6-5 TGTGCCAGCAGTTATGAAGTGGTCCCTGGGGGCATAGGGAACAATCAGCCCCAGCATTTT CASSYEVVPGGIGNNQPQHF
TRBJ1-5 NA NA TRBV6-1 TGTGCCAGCACCAAACAAGGCCAATCATATTTGCCCCAGCATTTT CASTKQGQSYLPQHF
TRBJ2-1 NA once TRBV2 TGTGCCAGCAGTCGATACAATGAGCAGTTCTTC CASSRYNEQFF
TRBJ2-5 NA NA TRBV20-1 TGCAGTGCTAGAAACCTGGGGCCCGAGACCCAGTACTTC CSARNLGPETQYF
TRBJ2-7 NA NA TRBV6-1 TGTGCCAGCAGTGCCCAGTCCGGATCCTACGAGCAGTACTTC CASSAQSGSYEQYF
TRBJ2-5 NA few TRBV24-1 TGTGCCACCGGGACGGATCTGGAGACCCAGTACTTC CATGTDLETQYF
TRBJ2-4 TRBD1 NA TRBV6-2/TRBV6-3 TGTGCCAGCAGCCGCCAGGGACAGGTAACCAAAAACATTCAGTACTTC CASSRQGQVTKNIQYF
TRBJ1-2 NA NA TRBV6-2/TRBV6-3 TGTGCCAGCAGCCCCGACCTTGGGGCCTCCTATGGCTACACCTTC CASSPDLGASYGYTF
TRBJ2-3 TRBD2 medium-sized TRBV6-5 TGTGCCAGCAGTTACTCCCGGGGGGGCAACACAGATACGCAGTATTTT CASSYSRGGNTDTQYF
TRBJ2-2 TRBD1 NA TRBV5-1 TGCGCCAGCAGCTTGGGACAGGGCTCCACCGGGGAGCTGTTTTTT CASSLGQGSTGELFF
TRBJ1-2 NA NA TRBV7-2 TGTGCCAGCAGCAACAGGGAATCTGGCTACACCTTC CASSNRESGYTF
TRBJ1-3 NA NA TRBV20-1 TGCAGTGCCCCGATTCACTCTGGAAACACCATATATTTT CSAPIHSGNTIYF